This T cell receptor beta chain was recorded in a study of blood T cell dynamics during melanoma immunotherapy. The wider study: Standard first-line treatment here was pembrolizumab or nivolumab plus ipilimumab in metastatic melanoma. Study conclusions and caveats: Clones driving repertoire changes may be melanoma-specific or general immune activation.

V was cut by 0 bases and J by 0 bases, with 10 bases left in between. The germline V gene has CDR1 SGHDT and CDR2 YYEEEE. The CDR3 length is 15 residues. Remarks on this clone: Its antigen remains unidentified.

As to time point: week 3, after first cycle of checkpoint inhibitor. Apart from a couple of fast progressors, RECIST 1.1 response was judged 12 weeks post-infusion. Patients had no prior systemic cancer treatment, immunosuppressants or other active cancers. TCRdb's copy holds only in-frame clones and misses some; the assay was immunoSEQ multiplex PCR. The data hold about 7,000 clones, with 70% to 85% observed a single time. This rearrangement joins TRBV5-6 to TRBJ2-7; D is unclear. The source of this sequence is a human donor with melanoma. The starting material was blood, obtained from a patient treated with checkpoint blockade. The CDR3 spells CASSLEGPNSYEQYF. As DNA, the CDR3 is TGTGCCAGCAGCTTGGAAGGGCCCAACTCCTACGAGCAGTACTTC.